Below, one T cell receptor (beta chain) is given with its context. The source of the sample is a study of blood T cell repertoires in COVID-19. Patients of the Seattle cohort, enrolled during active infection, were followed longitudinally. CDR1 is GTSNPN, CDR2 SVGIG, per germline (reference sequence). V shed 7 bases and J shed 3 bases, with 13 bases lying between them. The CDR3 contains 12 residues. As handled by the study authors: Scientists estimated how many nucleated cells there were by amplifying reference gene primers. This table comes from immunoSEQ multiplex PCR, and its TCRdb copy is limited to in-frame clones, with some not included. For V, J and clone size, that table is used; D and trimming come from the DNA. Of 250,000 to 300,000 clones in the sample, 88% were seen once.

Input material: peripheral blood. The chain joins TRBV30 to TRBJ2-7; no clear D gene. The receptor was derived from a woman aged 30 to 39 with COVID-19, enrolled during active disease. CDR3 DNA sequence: TGTGCCTCCCGAGCGTCCAGCTACGAGCAGTACTTC. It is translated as CASRASSYEQYF. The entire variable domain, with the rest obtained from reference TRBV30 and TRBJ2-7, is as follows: SQTIHQWPATLVQPVGSPLSLECTVEGTSNPNLYWYRQAAGRGLQLLFYSVGIGQISSEVPQNLSASRPQDRQFILSSKKLLLSDSGFYLCASRASSYEQYFGPGTRLTVT.